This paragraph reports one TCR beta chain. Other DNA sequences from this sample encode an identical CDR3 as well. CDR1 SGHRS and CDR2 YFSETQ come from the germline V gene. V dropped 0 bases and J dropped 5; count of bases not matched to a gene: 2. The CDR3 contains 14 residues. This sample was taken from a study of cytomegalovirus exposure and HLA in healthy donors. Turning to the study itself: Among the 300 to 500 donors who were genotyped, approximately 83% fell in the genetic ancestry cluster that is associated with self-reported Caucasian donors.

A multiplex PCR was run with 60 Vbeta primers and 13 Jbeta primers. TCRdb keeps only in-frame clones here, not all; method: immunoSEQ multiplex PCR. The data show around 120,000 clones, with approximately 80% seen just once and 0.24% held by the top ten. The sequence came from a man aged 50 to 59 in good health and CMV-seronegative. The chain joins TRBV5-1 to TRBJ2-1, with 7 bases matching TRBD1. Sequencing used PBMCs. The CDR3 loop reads CASSLGGQNNEQFF. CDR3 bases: TGCGCCAGCAGCTTGGGGGGACAGAACAATGAGCAGTTCTTC.